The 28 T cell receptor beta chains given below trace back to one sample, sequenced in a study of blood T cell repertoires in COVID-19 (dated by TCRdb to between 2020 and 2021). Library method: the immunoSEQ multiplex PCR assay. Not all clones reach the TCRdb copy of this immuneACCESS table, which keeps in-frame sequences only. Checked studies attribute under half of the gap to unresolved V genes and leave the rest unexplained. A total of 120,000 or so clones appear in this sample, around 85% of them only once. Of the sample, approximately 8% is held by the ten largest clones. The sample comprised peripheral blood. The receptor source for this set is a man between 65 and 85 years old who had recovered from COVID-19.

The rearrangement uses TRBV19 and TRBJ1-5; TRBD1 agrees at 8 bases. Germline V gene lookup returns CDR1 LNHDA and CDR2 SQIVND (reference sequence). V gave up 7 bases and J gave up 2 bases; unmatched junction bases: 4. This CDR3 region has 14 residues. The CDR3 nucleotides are TGTGCCAGTACCCCGGACAGGGGCAATCAGCCCCAGCATTTT. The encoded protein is CASTPDRGNQPQHF.

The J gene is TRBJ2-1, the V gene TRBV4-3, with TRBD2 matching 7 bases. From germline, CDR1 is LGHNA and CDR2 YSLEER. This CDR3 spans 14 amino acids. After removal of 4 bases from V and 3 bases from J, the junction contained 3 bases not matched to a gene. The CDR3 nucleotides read TGCGCCAGCAGCCCCGCTAGCGGCTACAATGAGCAGTTCTTC. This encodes CASSPASGYNEQFF.

In DNA, the CDR3 is TGTGCCAGCAGCCCCCACAGGGGGCATAAATACGAGCAGTACTTC. This translates into CASSPHRGHKYEQYF. The chain links TRBV3-1 (or the pseudogene TRBV3-2) to TRBJ2-7; 9 nucleotides align to TRBD1. This CDR3 has 15 residues. The germline gives CDR1 LGHDT, CDR2 YNNKEL (reference sequence). J was trimmed by 4 bases and V by 4 bases; bases with no gene match: 8.

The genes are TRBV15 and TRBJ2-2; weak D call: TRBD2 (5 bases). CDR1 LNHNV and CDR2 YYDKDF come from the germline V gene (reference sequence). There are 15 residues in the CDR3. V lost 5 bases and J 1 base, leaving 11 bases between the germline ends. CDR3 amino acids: CATSANRGNTGELFF. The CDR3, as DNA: TGTGCCACCAGCGCAAACCGGGGGAACACCGGGGAGCTGTTTTTT.

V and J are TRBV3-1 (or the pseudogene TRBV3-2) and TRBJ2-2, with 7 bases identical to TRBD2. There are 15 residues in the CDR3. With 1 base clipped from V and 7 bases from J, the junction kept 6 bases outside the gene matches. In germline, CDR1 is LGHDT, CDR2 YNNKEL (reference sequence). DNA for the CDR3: TGTGCCAGCAGCCAAGGACCGGGGAGGGGCGGGGAGCTGTTTTTT. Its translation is CASSQGPGRGGELFF.

CDR3: CASSYRGQSRAGYTF. CDR3 sequence (DNA): TGTGCCAGCAGTTACAGGGGTCAGAGCAGGGCTGGCTACACCTTC. V is TRBV6-6 and J is TRBJ1-2, with D tentatively TRBD1 (5 bases). Per germline, CDR1 MNHNY and CDR2 SVGAGI (reference sequence). The CDR3 runs to 15 residues. V lost 2 bases, J lost 7 bases, and 17 bases lay in between.

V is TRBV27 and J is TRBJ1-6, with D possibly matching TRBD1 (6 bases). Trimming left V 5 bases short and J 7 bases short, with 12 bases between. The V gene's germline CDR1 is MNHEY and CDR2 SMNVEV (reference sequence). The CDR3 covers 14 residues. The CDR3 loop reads CASSRAGENSPLHF. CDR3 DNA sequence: TGTGCCAGCAGTAGGGCAGGGGAGAATTCACCCCTCCACTTT.

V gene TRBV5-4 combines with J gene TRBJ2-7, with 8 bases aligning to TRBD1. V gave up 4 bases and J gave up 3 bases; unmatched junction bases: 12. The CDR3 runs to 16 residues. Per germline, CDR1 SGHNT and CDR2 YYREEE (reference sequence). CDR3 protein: CASSPPPDRAFYEQYF. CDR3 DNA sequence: TGTGCCAGCAGCCCCCCCCCGGACAGGGCCTTCTACGAGCAGTACTTC.

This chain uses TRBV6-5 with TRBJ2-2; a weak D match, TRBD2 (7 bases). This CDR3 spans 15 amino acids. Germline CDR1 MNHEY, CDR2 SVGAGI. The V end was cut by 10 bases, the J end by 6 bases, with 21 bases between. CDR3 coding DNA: TGTGCCACCAAATTAAACGGGGGGCGAGCCGGGGAGCTGTTTTTT. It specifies CATKLNGGRAGELFF.

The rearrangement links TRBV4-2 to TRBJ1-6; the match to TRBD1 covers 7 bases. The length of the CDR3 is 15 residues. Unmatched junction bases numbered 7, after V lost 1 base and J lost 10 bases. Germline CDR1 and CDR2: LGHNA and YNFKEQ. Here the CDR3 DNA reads TGTGCCAGCAGCCAAGCTAGACAGGGAAAATCACCCCTCCACTTT. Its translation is CASSQARQGKSPLHF.

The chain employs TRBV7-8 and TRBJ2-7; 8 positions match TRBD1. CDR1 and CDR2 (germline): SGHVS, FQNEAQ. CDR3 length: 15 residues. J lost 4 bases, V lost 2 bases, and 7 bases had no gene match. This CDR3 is CASSLSGQGAYEQYF. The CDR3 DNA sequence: TGTGCCAGCAGCTTATCCGGCCAGGGGGCATACGAGCAGTACTTC. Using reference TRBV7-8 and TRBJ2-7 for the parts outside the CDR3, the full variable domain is GAGVSQSPRYKVAKRGQDVALRCDPISGHVSLFWYQQALGQGPEFLTYFQNEAQLDKSGLPSDRFFAERPEGSVSTLKIQRTQQEDSAVYLCASSLSGQGAYEQYFGPGTRLTVT.

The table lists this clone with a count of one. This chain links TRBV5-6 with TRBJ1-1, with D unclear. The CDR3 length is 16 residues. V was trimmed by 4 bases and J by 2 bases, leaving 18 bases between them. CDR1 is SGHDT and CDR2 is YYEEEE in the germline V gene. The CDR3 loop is CASSPEASILNTEAFF. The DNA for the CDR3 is TGTGCCAGCAGCCCGGAGGCGTCGATTCTTAACACTGAAGCTTTCTTT.

The CDR3 region is CASSYYGRGTSGLSNEQFF. The CDR3 nucleotides are TGTGCCAGCAGTTACTACGGCAGGGGGACTAGCGGGTTGTCAAATGAGCAGTTCTTC. This rearrangement joins TRBV6-2 or TRBV6-3 to TRBJ2-1, with TRBD2 matching 12 bases. The CDR3 consists of 19 residues. V lost 1 base and J lost 7; bases outside the gene matches: 14. The germline V gene encodes CDR1 MNHEY and CDR2 SVGEGT.

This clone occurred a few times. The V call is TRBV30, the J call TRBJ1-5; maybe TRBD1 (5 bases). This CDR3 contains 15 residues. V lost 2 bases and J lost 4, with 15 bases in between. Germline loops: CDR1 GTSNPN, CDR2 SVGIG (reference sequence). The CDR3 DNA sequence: TGTGCCTGGAGTAACTACGACAGACTGAATCAGCCCCAGCATTTT. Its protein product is CAWSNYDRLNQPQHF.

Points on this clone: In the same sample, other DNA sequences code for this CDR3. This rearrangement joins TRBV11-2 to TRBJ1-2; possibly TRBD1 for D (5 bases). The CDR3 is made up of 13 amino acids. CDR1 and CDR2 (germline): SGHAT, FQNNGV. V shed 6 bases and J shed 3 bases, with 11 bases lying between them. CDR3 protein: CASSTQGDYGYTF. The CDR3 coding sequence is TGTGCCAGCAGTACCCAAGGGGACTATGGCTACACCTTC.

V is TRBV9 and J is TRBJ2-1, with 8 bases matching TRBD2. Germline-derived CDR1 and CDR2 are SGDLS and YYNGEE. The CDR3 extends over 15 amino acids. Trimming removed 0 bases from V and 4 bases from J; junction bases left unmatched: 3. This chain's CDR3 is CASSVAAGAYNEQFF. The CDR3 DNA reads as TGTGCCAGCAGCGTAGCAGCGGGGGCTTACAATGAGCAGTTCTTC.

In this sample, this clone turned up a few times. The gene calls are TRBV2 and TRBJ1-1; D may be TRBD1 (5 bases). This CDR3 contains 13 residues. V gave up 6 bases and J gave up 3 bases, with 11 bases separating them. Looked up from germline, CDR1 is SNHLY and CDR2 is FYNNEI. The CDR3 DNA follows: TGTGCCAGCAGGGGGTTACAGGACACTGAAGCTTTCTTT. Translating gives CASRGLQDTEAFF.

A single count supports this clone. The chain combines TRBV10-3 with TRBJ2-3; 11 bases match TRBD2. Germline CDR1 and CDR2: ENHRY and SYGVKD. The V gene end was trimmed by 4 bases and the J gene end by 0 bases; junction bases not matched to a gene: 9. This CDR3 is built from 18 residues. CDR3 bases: TGTGCCATCAGTGGAGCTAGCGGGAGGTTTCCTAGCACAGATACGCAGTATTTT. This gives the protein CAISGASGRFPSTDTQYF.

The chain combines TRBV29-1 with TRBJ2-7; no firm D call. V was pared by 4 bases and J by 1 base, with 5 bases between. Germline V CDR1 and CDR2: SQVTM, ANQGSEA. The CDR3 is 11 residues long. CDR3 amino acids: CSVAFSYEQYF. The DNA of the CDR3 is TGCAGCGTTGCCTTTTCCTACGAGCAGTACTTC.

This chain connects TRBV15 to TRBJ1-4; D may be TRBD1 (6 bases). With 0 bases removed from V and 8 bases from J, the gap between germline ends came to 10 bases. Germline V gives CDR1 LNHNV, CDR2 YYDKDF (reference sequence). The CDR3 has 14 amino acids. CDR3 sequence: CATSRDRGGEKLFF. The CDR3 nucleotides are TGTGCCACCAGCAGAGACAGGGGTGGAGAAAAACTGTTTTTT.

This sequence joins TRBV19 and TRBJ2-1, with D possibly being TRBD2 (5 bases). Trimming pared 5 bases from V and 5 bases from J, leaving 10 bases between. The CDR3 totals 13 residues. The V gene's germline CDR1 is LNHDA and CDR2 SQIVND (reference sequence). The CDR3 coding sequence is TGTGCCAGTAGTTCAACTAGAGACAATGAGCAGTTCTTC. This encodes CASSSTRDNEQFF.

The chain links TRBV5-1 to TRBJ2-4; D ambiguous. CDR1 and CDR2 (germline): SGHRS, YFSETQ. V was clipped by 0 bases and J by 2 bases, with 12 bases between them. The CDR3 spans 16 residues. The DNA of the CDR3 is TGCGCCAGCAGCTTGGGGCCCGTCAGTTCCAAAAACATTCAGTACTTC. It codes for CASSLGPVSSKNIQYF.

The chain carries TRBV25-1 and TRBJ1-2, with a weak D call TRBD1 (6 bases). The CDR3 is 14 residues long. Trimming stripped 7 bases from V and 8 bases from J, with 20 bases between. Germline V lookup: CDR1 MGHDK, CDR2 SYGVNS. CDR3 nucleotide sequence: TGTGCCAGCATCCAGACAGGTTCGGGAGGGGGCTACACCTTC. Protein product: CASIQTGSGGGYTF.

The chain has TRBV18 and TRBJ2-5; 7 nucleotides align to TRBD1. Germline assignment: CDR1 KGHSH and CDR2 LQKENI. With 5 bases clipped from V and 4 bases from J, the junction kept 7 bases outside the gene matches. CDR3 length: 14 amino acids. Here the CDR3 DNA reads TGTGCCAGCTCATACCAGGGGGTCGGAGAGACCCAGTACTTC. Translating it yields CASSYQGVGETQYF.

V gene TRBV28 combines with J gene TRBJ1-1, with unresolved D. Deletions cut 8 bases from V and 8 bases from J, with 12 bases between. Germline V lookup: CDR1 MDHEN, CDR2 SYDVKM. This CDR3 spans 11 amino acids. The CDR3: CASWGVKEAFF. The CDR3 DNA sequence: TGTGCCAGCTGGGGAGTGAAGGAAGCTTTCTTT.

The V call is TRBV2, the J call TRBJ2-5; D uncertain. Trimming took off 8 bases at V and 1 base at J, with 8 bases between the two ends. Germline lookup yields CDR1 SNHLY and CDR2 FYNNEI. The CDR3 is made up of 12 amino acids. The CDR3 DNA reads TGTGCCAGCTCGGTATTCCAAGAGACCCAGTACTTC. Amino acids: CASSVFQETQYF.

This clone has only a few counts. In DNA, the CDR3 is TGTGCCAGCAGCGTAGAAGGGACTAGCAGGGAGACCCAGTACTTC. This translates into CASSVEGTSRETQYF. This chain uses TRBV9 with TRBJ2-5, with 9 bases aligning to TRBD2. The germline CDR1 and CDR2 sequences are SGDLS and YYNGEE. The CDR3 consists of 15 residues. V was pared by 0 bases and J by 5 bases, with 5 bases of the junction left unmatched.

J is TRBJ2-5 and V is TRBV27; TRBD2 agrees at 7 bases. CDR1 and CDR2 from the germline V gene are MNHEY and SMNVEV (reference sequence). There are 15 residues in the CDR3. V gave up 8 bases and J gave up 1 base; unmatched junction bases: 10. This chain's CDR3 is CASGRPGEGQETQYF. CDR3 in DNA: TGTGCCAGCGGTCGCCCGGGGGAGGGCCAAGAGACCCAGTACTTC.